This T cell receptor beta chain was found in a study of T cell clonality in common variable immunodeficiency. The study's findings and limits: In common variable immunodeficiency, TCR beta chains reportedly carried fewer deletions and N-nucleotide insertions.

Sequencing input was equivalent genomic DNA from CVID and controls. Assay used: immunoSEQ multiplex PCR; TCRdb lists only in-frame clones, some missing. The repertoire consists of about 23,000 clones, none detected only once. In its sample, this clone was seen many times. The antigen remains undetermined. The read terminates 3 residues ahead of where the CDR3 ends, so the germline J gene completes it. Caucasian heritage predominated among both patients and controls. With V trimmed by 6 bases and J by 4 bases, 2 bases remained unmatched. This CDR3 has 11 amino acids. Germline V gives CDR1 DFQATT, CDR2 SNEGSKA (reference sequence).

V gene TRBV20-1 combines with J gene TRBJ1-1, with TRBD1 matching 7 bases. Sequenced material: peripheral blood mononuclear cells. This clonotype originated in a human donor with common variable immunodeficiency. The CDR3 region is CSAAGGTEAFF. The CDR3 bases that were read are TGCAGTGCAGCAGGGGGCACTGAA.